This T cell receptor (beta chain) was recovered during a study of cytomegalovirus exposure and HLA in healthy donors. Primers for the PCR totalled 60 Vbeta and 13 Jbeta. Clones were sequenced by immunoSEQ multiplex PCR, and TCRdb holds only the in-frame ones, with some missing. The table lists 70,000 to 95,000 clones, roughly 72% of them singletons, with 4% to 5.5% in the top ten. Germline values: CDR1 MDHEN, CDR2 SYDVKM. Trimming cost V 6 bases and J 1 base, with 10 bases left between them. This CDR3 is built from 13 residues. This rearrangement joins TRBV28 to TRBJ2-7, with TRBD1 as a possible D gene (6 bases). What was sequenced was PBMCs. The origin of this receptor is a man in his thirties or forties in good health and CMV-seropositive. Written as DNA, the CDR3 is TGTGCCAGCAGACTAGGGGGATCCTACGAGCAGTACTTC. Translation gives CASRLGGSYEQYF. The full variable domain, rest sourced from reference TRBV28 and TRBJ2-7, is DVKVTQSSRYLVKRTGEKVFLECVQDMDHENMFWYRQDPGLGLRLIYFSYDVKMKEKGDIPEGYSVSREKKERFSLILESASTNQTSMYLCASRLGGSYEQYFGPGTRLTVT.